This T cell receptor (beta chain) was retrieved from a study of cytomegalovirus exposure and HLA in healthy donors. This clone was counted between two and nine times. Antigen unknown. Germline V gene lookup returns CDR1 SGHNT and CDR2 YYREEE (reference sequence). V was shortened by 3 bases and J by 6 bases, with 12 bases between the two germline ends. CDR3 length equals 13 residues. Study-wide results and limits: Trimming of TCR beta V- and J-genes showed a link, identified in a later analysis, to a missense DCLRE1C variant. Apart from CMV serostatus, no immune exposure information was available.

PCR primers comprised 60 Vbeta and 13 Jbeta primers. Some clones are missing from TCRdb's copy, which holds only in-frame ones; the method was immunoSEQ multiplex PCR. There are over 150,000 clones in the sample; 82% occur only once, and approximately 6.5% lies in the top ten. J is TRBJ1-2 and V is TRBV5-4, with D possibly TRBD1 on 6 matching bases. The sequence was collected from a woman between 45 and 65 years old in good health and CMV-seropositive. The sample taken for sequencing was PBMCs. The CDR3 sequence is CASSSTRTDGYTF. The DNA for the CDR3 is TGTGCCAGCAGCTCTACTAGGACAGATGGCTACACCTTC. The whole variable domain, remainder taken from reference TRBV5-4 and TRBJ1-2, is ETGVTQSPTHLIKTRGQQVTLRCSSQSGHNTVSWYQQALGQGPQFIFQYYREEENGRGNFPPRFSGLQFPNYSSELNVNALELDDSALYLCASSSTRTDGYTFGSGTRLTVV.